These 32 T cell receptor beta chains were all obtained from the same sample, sequenced in a study of CD4 T cell repertoires in COVID-19. Repertoires were generated with immunoSEQ multiplex PCR, while TCRdb's copy carries only in-frame clones and drops some. The sample lists thousands of clones; less than 90% were seen once. The memory T cells were sequenced right after ex vivo isolation, without culture. The specimen was effector memory CD4+ T cells from blood, collected before the COVID-19 pandemic. The source is a human donor who had COVID-19.

This clone occurred a few times. This chain connects TRBV30 to TRBJ2-3, with D possibly matching TRBD2 (5 bases). Trimming pared 5 bases from V and 0 bases from J, leaving 9 bases between. The germline V gene has CDR1 GTSNPN and CDR2 SVGIG (reference sequence). The CDR3 contains 13 residues. The CDR3 protein is CAWARGSTDTQYF. The CDR3 bases are TGTGCCTGGGCCCGCGGGAGCACAGATACGCAGTATTTT.

This clone was counted between two and nine times. This chain links TRBV2 with TRBJ1-3; tentative D call: TRBD1 (6 bases). V lost 9 bases and J lost 5, with 20 bases in between. CDR1 SNHLY and CDR2 FYNNEI come from the germline V gene. There are 15 residues in the CDR3. Here the CDR3 reads CASGSRGQQRNTIYF. The CDR3 DNA sequence: TGTGCCAGTGGTTCCAGAGGACAGCAACGAAACACCATATATTTT.

The chain carries TRBV19 and TRBJ1-1, with TRBD1 identical over 7 bases. V was clipped by 5 bases and J by 1 base; unmatched bases: 4. CDR1 is LNHDA, CDR2 SQIVND, per germline (reference sequence). The CDR3 runs 14 residues. CDR3: CASSSRTGNTEAFF. CDR3 DNA sequence: TGTGCCAGTAGTTCTCGGACAGGGAACACTGAAGCTTTCTTT.

This clone showed up just once. CDR3: CAISESRATNEKLFF. The CDR3 bases are TGTGCCATCAGTGAGTCGCGGGCAACTAATGAAAAACTGTTTTTT. The J gene is TRBJ1-4, the V gene TRBV10-3; D is ambiguous. V was trimmed by 0 bases and J by 0 bases, leaving 5 bases between them. The germline V gene has CDR1 ENHRY and CDR2 SYGVKD. There are 15 residues in the CDR3.

This chain joins TRBV7-5 and TRBJ1-6; the table's TRBD1 call for D was not verified on the DNA. TRBV7-5 represents a pseudogene. The length of the CDR3 is 13 residues. The CDR3 coding sequence is TGTGCCAGACCGGGACAGGGGATTTCACCCCTCCACTTT. It yields the protein CARPGQGISPLHF.

V and J are TRBV5-4 and TRBJ2-1; D ambiguous. From germline, CDR1 is SGHNT and CDR2 YYREEE (reference sequence). This CDR3 comprises 13 residues. Trimming removed 2 bases at V and 7 bases at J, with 10 bases between. This CDR3 reads CASSFRSKNEQFF. DNA for the CDR3: TGTGCCAGCAGCTTCAGATCCAAGAATGAGCAGTTCTTC.

In this sample, this clone turned up a few times. This chain joins TRBV6-6 and TRBJ2-1; TRBD1 aligns across 9 bases. The CDR3 contains 14 residues. V lost 7 bases and J lost 12; bases outside the gene matches: 13. The germline V gene has CDR1 MNHNY and CDR2 SVGAGI (reference sequence). CDR3 residues: CASTQPADRGVQFF. CDR3 DNA sequence: TGTGCCAGCACCCAGCCGGCCGACAGGGGGGTGCAGTTCTTC.

The chain has TRBV6-1 and TRBJ2-1, with 9 positions matching TRBD2. There are 15 residues in the CDR3. The germline V gene encodes CDR1 MNHNS and CDR2 SASEGT. Trimming removed 1 base from V and 8 bases from J; junction bases left unmatched: 6. The CDR3 sequence: CASSEGSGGQDEQFF. The DNA of the CDR3 is TGTGCCAGCAGTGAAGGGAGCGGGGGGCAGGATGAGCAGTTCTTC.

This clone was detected only once. The V and J genes are TRBV10-3 and TRBJ2-1; 9 nucleotides match TRBD2. Per germline, CDR1 ENHRY and CDR2 SYGVKD. The CDR3 totals 14 residues. Losses at the gene ends were 7 bases for V and 9 bases for J; bases not matched to a gene: 10. The CDR3 loop is CAINRRGGTGEQFF. As DNA, the CDR3 is TGTGCCATCAACCGGCGGGGGGGCACGGGTGAGCAGTTCTTC.

The genes are TRBV5-6 and TRBJ2-3; D remains ambiguous. CDR3 length: 12 amino acids. V was clipped by 4 bases and J by 8 bases, with 11 bases between them. CDR1 and CDR2 (germline): SGHDT, YYEEEE. CDR3 protein: CASSPNSVTQYF. The CDR3, as DNA: TGTGCCAGCAGCCCCAATTCGGTTACGCAGTATTTT.

The chain carries TRBV5-1 and TRBJ1-1, with unresolved D. The germline V gene encodes CDR1 SGHRS and CDR2 YFSETQ. The CDR3 length is 15 residues. Between the trimmed V and J ends, which lost 3 bases and 2 bases, there was a span of 14 bases. The CDR3 loop is CASSSNEGVNTEAFF. In DNA form, the CDR3 reads TGCGCCAGCAGCTCCAATGAGGGAGTTAACACTGAAGCTTTCTTT.

CDR3 amino acids: CASTRDIGGYTF. CDR3 in DNA: TGTGCCAGCACCCGGGACATCGGGGGCTACACCTTC. The chain carries TRBV28 and TRBJ1-2; possibly TRBD1 for D (6 bases). The CDR3 is 12 residues long. Looked up from germline, CDR1 is MDHEN and CDR2 is SYDVKM. Between the trimmed V and J ends, which lost 7 bases and 8 bases, there was a span of 14 bases.

The rearrangement uses TRBV6-1 and TRBJ1-5; D is uncertain. The CDR3 contains 16 residues. V was trimmed by 1 base and J by 2 bases, leaving 12 bases between them. Germline V gene sequence: CDR1 MNHNS, CDR2 SASEGT. CDR3 DNA: TGTGCCAGCAGTGAAGGTTCAAGAGCGGGCAATCAGCCCCAGCATTTT. Its translation: CASSEGSRAGNQPQHF.

V is TRBV7-2 and J is TRBJ2-3; D gene uncertain. The V end lost 2 bases, the J end lost 6 bases, and 6 bases lay between the germline ends. Germline CDR1 SGHTA, CDR2 FQGNSA. This CDR3 contains 12 residues. CDR3 sequence reads: CASSLFEDTQYF. In nucleotides, the CDR3 is TGTGCCAGCAGCTTATTCGAGGATACGCAGTATTTT.

The chain couples TRBV4-1 to TRBJ2-2; TRBD2 matches 11 bases. Unmatched junction bases numbered 7, after V lost 2 bases and J lost 5 bases. Germline loops: CDR1 MGHRA, CDR2 YSYEKL. The CDR3 has 17 amino acids. The CDR3 protein is CASSQSLAGGGTGELFF. CDR3 DNA sequence: TGCGCCAGCAGCCAATCCCTAGCGGGAGGTGGGACCGGGGAGCTGTTTTTT.

The table lists this clone with a few counts. The chain links TRBV19 to TRBJ2-5; possibly TRBD1 for D (6 bases). There are 12 residues in the CDR3. Trimming removed 7 bases at V and 5 bases at J, with 11 bases between. The germline V gene has CDR1 LNHDA and CDR2 SQIVND (reference sequence). DNA for the CDR3: TGTGCCAGTAAAGGGGGTATGGAGACCCAGTACTTC. Protein sequence: CASKGGMETQYF.

The rearrangement joins TRBV2 to TRBJ2-3, with 8 bases lining up with TRBD2. Germline CDR1 and CDR2: SNHLY and FYNNEI. The CDR3 consists of 15 residues. V dropped 2 bases and J dropped 3; count of bases not matched to a gene: 4. The CDR3 protein is CASSELSSGTDTQYF. The DNA of the CDR3 is TGTGCCAGCAGTGAATTATCTAGCGGGACAGATACGCAGTATTTT.

The chain links TRBV2 to TRBJ1-3; D is undetermined. This CDR3 is built from 13 residues. V gave up 11 bases and J gave up 0 bases, with 11 bases separating them. CDR1 and CDR2 (germline): SNHLY, FYNNEI. This CDR3 is CASGFLSGNTIYF. In DNA, the CDR3 is TGTGCCTCCGGGTTTCTCTCTGGAAACACCATATATTTT. Combining the CDR3 with reference TRBV2 and TRBJ1-3 gives the whole variable domain EPEVTQTPSHQVTQMGQEVILRCVPISNHLYFYWYRQILGQKVEFLVSFYNNEISEKSEIFDDQFSVERPDGSNFTLKIRSTKLEDSAMYFCASGFLSGNTIYFGEGSWLTVV.

This clone was detected a few times. The rearrangement links TRBV6-5 to TRBJ1-2; no clear D gene. CDR3 size: 15 residues. Trimming took 0 bases from V and 6 from J, leaving 14 bases between them. Germline V gene data show CDR1 as MNHEY and CDR2 as SVGAGI. The DNA for the CDR3 is TGTGCCAGCAGTTACTCGAGGCGGGCGACGGATGGCTACACCTTC. It is translated as CASSYSRRATDGYTF.

This chain links TRBV2 with TRBJ2-5; 14 nucleotides line up with TRBD2. The CDR3 totals 15 residues. CDR1 and CDR2 from the germline V gene are SNHLY and FYNNEI. V trimming: 7 bases; J trimming: 6 bases; junction bases outside the gene matches: 7. In DNA form, the CDR3 reads TGTGCCAGCAAAGCCGGGACTAGCGGGGGACAGACCCAGTACTTC. This codes for CASKAGTSGGQTQYF.

The chain couples TRBV9 to TRBJ2-3; 13 nucleotides align to TRBD2. Unmatched junction bases numbered 2, after V lost 2 bases and J lost 2 bases. This CDR3 has 16 residues. Germline V CDR1 and CDR2: SGDLS, YYNGEE. This CDR3 is CASSVGTSGTTDTQYF. The DNA for the CDR3 is TGTGCCAGCAGCGTGGGGACTAGCGGGACCACAGATACGCAGTATTTT.

This chain links TRBV5-1 with TRBJ1-4; 8 bases are a match to TRBD1. The CDR3 consists of 13 residues. With 4 bases clipped from V and 8 bases from J, the junction kept 4 bases outside the gene matches. Germline V gives CDR1 SGHRS, CDR2 YFSETQ. In DNA, the CDR3 is TGCGCCAGCAGCCCTTGGACAGGGGAAAAACTGTTTTTT. Residues: CASSPWTGEKLFF. Using reference TRBV5-1 and TRBJ1-4 for the parts outside the CDR3, the full variable domain is KAGVTQTPRYLIKTRGQQVTLSCSPISGHRSVSWYQQTPGQGLQFLFEYFSETQRNKGNFPGRFSGRQFSNSRSEMNVSTLELGDSALYLCASSPWTGEKLFFGSGTQLSVL.

The sample holds a few counts of this clone. The V gene is TRBV5-4, the J gene TRBJ1-1, with D perhaps matching TRBD1 (6 bases). The CDR3 spans 12 residues. CDR1 and CDR2 (germline): SGHNT, YYREEE (reference sequence). The germline V and J ends were trimmed by 5 bases and 6 bases, with 11 bases remaining between them. CDR3: CASSLRGAEAFF. CDR3 sequence (DNA): TGTGCCAGCAGTCTCAGGGGAGCTGAAGCTTTCTTT. The variable domain in full, with the rest retrieved from reference TRBV5-4 and TRBJ1-1, is ETGVTQSPTHLIKTRGQQVTLRCSSQSGHNTVSWYQQALGQGPQFIFQYYREEENGRGNFPPRFSGLQFPNYSSELNVNALELDDSALYLCASSLRGAEAFFGQGTRLTVV.

This clone was seen only once. J is TRBJ2-3 and V is TRBV5-1; 12 bases match TRBD1. The length of the CDR3 is 16 residues. Germline CDR1 SGHRS, CDR2 YFSETQ. With V trimmed by 2 bases and J by 5 bases, 6 bases remained unmatched. The CDR3 sequence is CASSLLGQGAEDTQYF. In DNA form, the CDR3 reads TGCGCCAGCAGCTTACTGGGACAGGGGGCGGAAGATACGCAGTATTTT.

The chain employs TRBV6-5 and TRBJ1-5; perhaps TRBD1 as D (6 bases). This CDR3 has 15 residues. Germline V gene data show CDR1 as MNHEY and CDR2 as SVGAGI. Trimming pared 7 bases from V and 6 bases from J, leaving 19 bases between. The CDR3 DNA is TGTGCCAGCATCGAAGGTGGGGGCGGGAGTCAGCCCCAGCATTTT. It codes for CASIEGGGGSQPQHF.

CDR3 coding DNA: TGTGCCAGCAGACAAAGCGGGAGTTTTGCCGGGGAGCTGTTTTTT. Protein: CASRQSGSFAGELFF. This chain joins TRBV6-5 and TRBJ2-2, with 8 bases identical to TRBD2. Trimming cost V 6 bases and J 6 bases; bases outside gene matches: 9. From germline, CDR1 is MNHEY and CDR2 SVGAGI. The CDR3 consists of 15 residues.

The chain has TRBV5-1 and TRBJ1-2; D remains ambiguous. V lost 4 bases and J lost 1, with 14 bases in between. In germline, CDR1 is SGHRS, CDR2 YFSETQ. The CDR3 is made up of 15 amino acids. The CDR3 here is CASSHDGEINYGYTF. CDR3 DNA sequence: TGCGCCAGCAGCCATGACGGGGAGATTAACTATGGCTACACCTTC.

The V and J genes are TRBV11-2 and TRBJ2-7; 7 bases fit TRBD2. V shed 5 bases, J shed 1 base, and the junction held 5 bases outside the gene matches. Germline loops: CDR1 SGHAT, CDR2 FQNNGV. CDR3 size: 14 residues. The CDR3 here is CASSPGLQSYEQYF. CDR3 coding DNA: TGTGCCAGCAGCCCGGGACTACAATCCTACGAGCAGTACTTC.

The chain employs TRBV6-1 and TRBJ2-7, with D possibly TRBD1 on 5 matching bases. Germline CDR1 reads MNHNS; CDR2 reads SASEGT. The CDR3 consists of 15 residues. The ends were cut back, 1 base at V and 4 bases at J, with 14 bases in the middle. CDR3 region: CASSEGEGATYEQYF. In DNA form, the CDR3 reads TGTGCCAGCAGTGAAGGGGAAGGGGCGACTTACGAGCAGTACTTC.

This chain joins TRBV27 and TRBJ2-7; 9 bases match TRBD1. The V segment lost 6 bases and the J segment 5 bases; nucleotides outside the gene matches: 11. Germline-derived CDR1 and CDR2 are MNHEY and SMNVEV (reference sequence). The CDR3 length is 15 residues. CDR3 in amino acids: CASSHSGTGSHEQYF. The CDR3 DNA sequence: TGTGCCAGCAGCCACTCCGGGACAGGGAGCCACGAGCAGTACTTC.

This chain links TRBV7-9 with TRBJ2-3; D possibly corresponds to TRBD1 (6 bases). The CDR3 sequence is 15 residues long. In germline, CDR1 is SEHNR, CDR2 FQNEAQ (reference sequence). Trimming took 8 bases from V and 6 from J, leaving 21 bases between them. The DNA of the CDR3 is TGTGCCAGCGCGAGAGAGCGTTGGGGGCTGGATACGCAGTATTTT. Encoded protein: CASARERWGLDTQYF.

As for this clone: Different DNA sequences within this sample yield the same CDR3. The chain combines TRBV6-1 with TRBJ2-7; 9 nucleotides match TRBD1. This CDR3 region has 18 residues. With V trimmed by 4 bases and J by 4 bases, 17 bases remained unmatched. From germline, CDR1 is MNHNS and CDR2 SASEGT. CDR3 loop: CASSAGTGGRSEAYEQYF. The CDR3 DNA follows: TGTGCCAGCAGTGCTGGTACAGGGGGCCGCAGTGAGGCATACGAGCAGTACTTC.